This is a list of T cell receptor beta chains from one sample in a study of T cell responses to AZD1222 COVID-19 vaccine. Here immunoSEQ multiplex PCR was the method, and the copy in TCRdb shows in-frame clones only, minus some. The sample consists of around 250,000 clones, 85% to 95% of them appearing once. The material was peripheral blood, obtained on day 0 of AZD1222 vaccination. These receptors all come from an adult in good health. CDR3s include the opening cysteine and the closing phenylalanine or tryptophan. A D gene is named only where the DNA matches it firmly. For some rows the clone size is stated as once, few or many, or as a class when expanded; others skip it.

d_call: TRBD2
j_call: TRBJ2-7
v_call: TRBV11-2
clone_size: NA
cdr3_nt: TGTGCCAGCAGCTTAGGGGGTAGCGGGATGGCTTCCTACGAGCAGTACTTC
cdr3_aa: CASSLGGSGMASYEQYF

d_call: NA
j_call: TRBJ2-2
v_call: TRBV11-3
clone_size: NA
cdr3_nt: TGTGCCAGCAGCCACAGGAACACCGGGGAGCTGTTTTTT
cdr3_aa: CASSHRNTGELFF

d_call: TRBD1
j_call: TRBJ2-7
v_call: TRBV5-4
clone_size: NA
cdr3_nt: TGTGCCAGCAGCCCTACAGGGGGCGAGGACGAGCAGTACTTC
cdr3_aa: CASSPTGGEDEQYF

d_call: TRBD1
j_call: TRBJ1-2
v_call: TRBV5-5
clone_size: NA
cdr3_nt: TGTGCCAGCAGCGGACAGGGTTATGGCTACACCTTC
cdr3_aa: CASSGQGYGYTF

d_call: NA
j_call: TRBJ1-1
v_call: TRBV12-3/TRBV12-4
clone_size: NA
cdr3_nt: TGTGCCAGCTCTACGACCGGGCCGACTGAAGCTTTCTTT
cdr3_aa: CASSTTGPTEAFF

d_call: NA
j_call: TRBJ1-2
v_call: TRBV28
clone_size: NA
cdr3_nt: TGTGCCAGCAGTTCCTCAGATGGCTACACCTTC
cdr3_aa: CASSSSDGYTF

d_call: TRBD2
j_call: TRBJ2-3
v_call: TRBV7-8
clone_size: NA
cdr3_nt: TGTGCCAGCAGCTTAGACCGTAGCGGGAGGGTGGCAGATACGCAGTATTTT
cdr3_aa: CASSLDRSGRVADTQYF

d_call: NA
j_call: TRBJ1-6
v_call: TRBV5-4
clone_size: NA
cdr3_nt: TGTGCCAGCAGCTTGGGTACGACACGGGCAAATTCACCCCTCCACTTT
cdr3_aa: CASSLGTTRANSPLHF

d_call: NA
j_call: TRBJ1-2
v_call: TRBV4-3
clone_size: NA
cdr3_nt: TGCGCCAGCAGCCAAGGCAGCACAGGGCACTATGGCTACACCTTC
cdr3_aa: CASSQGSTGHYGYTF

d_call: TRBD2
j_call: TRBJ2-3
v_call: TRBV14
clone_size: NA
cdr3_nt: TGTGCCAGCAGCCCATTGACTAGCGGGAGCGCAGATACGCAGTATTTT
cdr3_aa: CASSPLTSGSADTQYF

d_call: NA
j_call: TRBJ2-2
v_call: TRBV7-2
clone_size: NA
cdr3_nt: TGTGCCAGCAGCCGCAGAAAGGGGGACACCGGGGAGCTGTTTTTT
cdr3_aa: CASSRRKGDTGELFF

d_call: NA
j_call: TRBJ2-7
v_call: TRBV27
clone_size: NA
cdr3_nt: TGTGCCAGCAGTCCAAAGACAGGCCACCCCTACGAGCAGTACTTC
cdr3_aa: CASSPKTGHPYEQYF

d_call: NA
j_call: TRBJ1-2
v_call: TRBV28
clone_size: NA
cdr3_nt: TGTGCCAGCAGTTTCCCCCCGGGGGCGCGTGGCTACACCTTC
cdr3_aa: CASSFPPGARGYTF

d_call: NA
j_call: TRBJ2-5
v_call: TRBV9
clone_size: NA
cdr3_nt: TGTGCCAGCAGCGTGGGTAGGGGCCGGGAGACCCAGTACTTC
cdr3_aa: CASSVGRGRETQYF

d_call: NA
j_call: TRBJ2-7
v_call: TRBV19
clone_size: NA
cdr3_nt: TGTGCCAGTAGTCCCCGTCGGGGAAGATCCTACGAGCAGTACTTC
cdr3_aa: CASSPRRGRSYEQYF

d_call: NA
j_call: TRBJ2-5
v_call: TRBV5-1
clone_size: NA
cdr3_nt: TGCGCCAGCAGCATAGCCGGGACATACCAAGAGACCCAGTACTTC
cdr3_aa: CASSIAGTYQETQYF

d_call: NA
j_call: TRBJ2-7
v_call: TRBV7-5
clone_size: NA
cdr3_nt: TGTGCCAGAAGCCCCAAAGGGGGCGGGAGGTTAAAGGAGCAGTACTTC
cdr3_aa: CARSPKGGGRLKEQYF

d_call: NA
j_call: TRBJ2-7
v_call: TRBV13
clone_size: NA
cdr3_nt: TGTGCCAGCAGCCCACGGGGCCTTCGGGTGACCTACGAGCAGTACTTC
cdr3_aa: CASSPRGLRVTYEQYF

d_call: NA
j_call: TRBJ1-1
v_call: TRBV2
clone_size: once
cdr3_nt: TGTGCCAGCAGTCGGGAGGACAGTGCTTTCTTT
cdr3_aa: CASSREDSAFF